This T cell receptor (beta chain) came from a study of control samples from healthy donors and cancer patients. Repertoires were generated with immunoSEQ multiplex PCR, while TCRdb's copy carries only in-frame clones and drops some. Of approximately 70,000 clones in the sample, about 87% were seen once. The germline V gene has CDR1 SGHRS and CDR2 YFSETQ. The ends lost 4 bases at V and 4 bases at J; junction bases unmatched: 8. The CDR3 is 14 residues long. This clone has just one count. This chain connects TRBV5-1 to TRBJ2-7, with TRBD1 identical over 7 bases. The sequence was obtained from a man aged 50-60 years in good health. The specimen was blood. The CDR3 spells CASSPRDSPYEQYF. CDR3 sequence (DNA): TGCGCCAGCAGCCCCCGGGACAGCCCATACGAGCAGTACTTC.